This TCR beta chain originates from a study of beta chain features in type 1 diabetes. Findings and limits, study-wide: With patients and controls alike, PCR might favor shorter templates to an equal degree. Patients with Type 1 diabetes showed moderately but significantly shorter TCRB CDR3s in all four CD4+ subsets. VDJ junctions from patients with type 1 diabetes contained fewer insertions and more deletions.

The study reverse transcribed the entire isolated RNA, so it sequenced expressed TCRB transcripts. Produced via immunoSEQ multiplex PCR; TCRdb's table is partial and in-frame only. The profile shows 400,000 or so clones, around 9.6% of them singletons. Sorting of CD4+ naive, central memory, regulatory and stem cell-like memory cells was performed via CD45RO/CCR7/CD25/CD127/CD95/CD27. Germline V gene data show CDR1 as MGHDK and CDR2 as SYGVNS. Trimming pared 6 bases from V and 1 base from J, leaving 12 bases between. This CDR3 region has 14 residues. As to this clone: The antigen remains undetermined. Other DNA sequences in this sample translate to the same CDR3.

The origin of this receptor is a man under 40 with type 1 diabetes. This chain links TRBV25-1 with TRBJ2-5, with D possibly TRBD1 on 6 matching bases. Material: central memory CD4+ T cells from blood. In DNA form, the CDR3 reads TGTGCCAGCAGCCCGACAGGTCTCCAAGAGACCCAGTACTTC. Translated, it gives CASSPTGLQETQYF. The entire variable domain, with the rest obtained from reference TRBV25-1 and TRBJ2-5, is as follows: EADIYQTPRYLVIGTGKKITLECSQTMGHDKMYWYQQDPGMELHLIHYSYGVNSTEKGDLSSESTVSRIRTEHFPLTLESARPSHTSQYLCASSPTGLQETQYFGPGTRLLVL.